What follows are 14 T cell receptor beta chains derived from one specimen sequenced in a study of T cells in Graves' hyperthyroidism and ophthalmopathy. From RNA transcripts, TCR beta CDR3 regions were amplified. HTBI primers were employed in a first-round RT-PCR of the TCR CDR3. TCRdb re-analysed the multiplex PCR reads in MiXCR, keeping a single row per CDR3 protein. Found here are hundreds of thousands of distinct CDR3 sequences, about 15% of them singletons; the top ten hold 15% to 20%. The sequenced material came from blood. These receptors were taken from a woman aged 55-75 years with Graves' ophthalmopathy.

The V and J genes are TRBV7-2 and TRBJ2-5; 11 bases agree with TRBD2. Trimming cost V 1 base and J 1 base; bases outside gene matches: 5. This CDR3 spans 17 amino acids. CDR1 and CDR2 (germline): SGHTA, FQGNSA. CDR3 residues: CASSLDLAGGAQETQYF. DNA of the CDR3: TGTGCCAGCAGCTTAGATTTAGCGGGAGGGGCCCAAGAGACCCAGTACTTC.

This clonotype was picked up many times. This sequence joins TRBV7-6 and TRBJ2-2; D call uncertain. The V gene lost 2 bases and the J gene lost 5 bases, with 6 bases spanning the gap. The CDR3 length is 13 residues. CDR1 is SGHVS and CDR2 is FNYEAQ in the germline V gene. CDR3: CASSLLVTGELFF. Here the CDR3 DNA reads TGTGCCAGCAGCTTACTCGTTACCGGGGAGCTGTTTTTT.

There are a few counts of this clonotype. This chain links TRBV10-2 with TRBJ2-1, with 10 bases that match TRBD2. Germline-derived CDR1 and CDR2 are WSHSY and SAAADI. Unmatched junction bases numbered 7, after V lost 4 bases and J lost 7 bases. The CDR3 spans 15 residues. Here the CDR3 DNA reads TGCGCCAGCAGTGTATCCCTAGCGGGAGCTAATGAGCAGTTCTTC. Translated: CASSVSLAGANEQFF.

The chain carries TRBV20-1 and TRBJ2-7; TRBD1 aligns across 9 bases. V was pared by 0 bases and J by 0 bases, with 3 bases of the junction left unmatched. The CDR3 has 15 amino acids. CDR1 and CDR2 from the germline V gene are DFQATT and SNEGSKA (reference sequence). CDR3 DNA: TGCAGTGCTAGAGATCCGGGACAGGGCTCCTACGAGCAGTACTTC. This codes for CSARDPGQGSYEQYF.

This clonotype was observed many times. The CDR3 DNA sequence: TGCAGCGTTGTGGGGCTAGCGGGCTCCTACAATGAGCAGTTCTTC. Protein sequence: CSVVGLAGSYNEQFF. The chain uses TRBV29-1 and TRBJ2-1; TRBD2 agrees at 8 bases. Germline V gene lookup returns CDR1 SQVTM and CDR2 ANQGSEA. The CDR3 is 15 residues long. V shed 4 bases and J 0 bases; nucleotides not matched to a gene: 5.

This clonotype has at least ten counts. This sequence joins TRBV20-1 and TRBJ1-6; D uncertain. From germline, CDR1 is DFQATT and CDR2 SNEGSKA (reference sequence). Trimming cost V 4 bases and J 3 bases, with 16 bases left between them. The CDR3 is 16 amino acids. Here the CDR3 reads CSATTPQDFYNSPLHF. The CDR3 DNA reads TGCAGTGCTACGACGCCTCAGGACTTCTATAATTCACCCCTCCACTTT.

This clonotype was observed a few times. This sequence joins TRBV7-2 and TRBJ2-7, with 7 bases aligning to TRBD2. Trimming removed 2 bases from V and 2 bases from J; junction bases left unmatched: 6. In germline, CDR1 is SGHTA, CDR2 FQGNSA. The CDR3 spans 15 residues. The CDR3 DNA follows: TGTGCCAGCAGCTTAATGGCTAGCGGTCCCTACGAGCAGTACTTC. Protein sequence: CASSLMASGPYEQYF.

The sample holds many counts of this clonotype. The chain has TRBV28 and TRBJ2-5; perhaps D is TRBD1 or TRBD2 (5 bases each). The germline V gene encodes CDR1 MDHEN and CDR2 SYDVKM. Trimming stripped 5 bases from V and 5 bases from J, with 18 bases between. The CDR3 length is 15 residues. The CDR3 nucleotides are TGTGCCAGCAGTCCGAGGCGAGGGGATGGCGAGACCCAGTACTTC. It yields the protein CASSPRRGDGETQYF.

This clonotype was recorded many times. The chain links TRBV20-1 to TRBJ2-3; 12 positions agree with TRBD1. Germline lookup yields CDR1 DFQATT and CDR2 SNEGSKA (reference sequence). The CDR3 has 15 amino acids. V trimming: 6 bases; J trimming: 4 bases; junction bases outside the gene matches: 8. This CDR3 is CSAPRGQGAADTQYF. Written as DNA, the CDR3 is TGCAGTGCGCCTAGGGGACAGGGGGCGGCAGATACGCAGTATTTT.

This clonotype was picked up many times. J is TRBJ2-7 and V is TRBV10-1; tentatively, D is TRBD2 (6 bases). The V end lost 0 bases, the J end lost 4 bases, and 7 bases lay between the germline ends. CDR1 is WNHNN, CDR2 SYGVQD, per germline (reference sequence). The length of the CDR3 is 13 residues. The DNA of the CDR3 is TGCGCCAGCAGTGAGTCGGCGGGGTACGAGCAGTACTTC. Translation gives CASSESAGYEQYF.

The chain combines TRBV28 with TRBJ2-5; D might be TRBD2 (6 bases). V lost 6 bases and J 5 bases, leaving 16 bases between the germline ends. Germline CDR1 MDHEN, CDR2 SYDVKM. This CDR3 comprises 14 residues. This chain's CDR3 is CASSPWTGVETQYF. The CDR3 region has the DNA TGTGCCAGCAGCCCATGGACGGGAGTGGAGACCCAGTACTTC. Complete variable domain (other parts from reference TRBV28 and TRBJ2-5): DVKVTQSSRYLVKRTGEKVFLECVQDMDHENMFWYRQDPGLGLRLIYFSYDVKMKEKGDIPEGYSVSREKKERFSLILESASTNQTSMYLCASSPWTGVETQYFGPGTRLLVL.

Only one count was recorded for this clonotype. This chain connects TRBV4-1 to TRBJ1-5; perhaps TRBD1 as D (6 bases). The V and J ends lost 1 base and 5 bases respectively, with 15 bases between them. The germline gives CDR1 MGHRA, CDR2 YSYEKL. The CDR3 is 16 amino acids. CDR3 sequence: CASSQGGQGTDQPQHF. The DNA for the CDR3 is TGCGCCAGCAGCCAAGGGGGGCAGGGTACGGATCAGCCCCAGCATTTT.

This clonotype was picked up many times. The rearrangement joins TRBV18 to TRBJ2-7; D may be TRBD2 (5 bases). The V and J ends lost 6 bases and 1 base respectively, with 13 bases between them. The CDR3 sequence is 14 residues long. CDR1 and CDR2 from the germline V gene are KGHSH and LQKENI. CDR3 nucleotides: TGTGCCAGCTCTCAAAGTCGCGGGTCCTACGAGCAGTACTTC. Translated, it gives CASSQSRGSYEQYF.

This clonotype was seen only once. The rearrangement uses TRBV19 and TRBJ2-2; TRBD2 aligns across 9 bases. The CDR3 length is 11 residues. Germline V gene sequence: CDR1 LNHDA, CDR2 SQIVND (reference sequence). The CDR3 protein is CGRGGAGELFF. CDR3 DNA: TGTGGGCGGGGGGGTGCCGGGGAGCTGTTTTTT.